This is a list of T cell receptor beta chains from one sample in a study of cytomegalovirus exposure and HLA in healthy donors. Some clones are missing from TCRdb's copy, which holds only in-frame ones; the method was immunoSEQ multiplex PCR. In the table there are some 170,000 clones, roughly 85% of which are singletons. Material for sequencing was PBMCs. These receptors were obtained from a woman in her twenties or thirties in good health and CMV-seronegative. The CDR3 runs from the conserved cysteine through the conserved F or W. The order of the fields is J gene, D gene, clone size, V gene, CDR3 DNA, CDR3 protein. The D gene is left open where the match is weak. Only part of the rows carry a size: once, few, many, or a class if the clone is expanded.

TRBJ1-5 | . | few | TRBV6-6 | TGTGCCAGCGGCCAGGGGACCCAGCATTTT | CASGQGTQHF
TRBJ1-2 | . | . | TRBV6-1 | TGTGCCAGCAGTGATCTCCTCTATGGCTACACCTTC | CASSDLLYGYTF
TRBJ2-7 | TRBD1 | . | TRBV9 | TGTGCCAGCAGCGACCGGGACAGGGCCAACGAGCAGTACTTC | CASSDRDRANEQYF
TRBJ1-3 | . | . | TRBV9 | TGTGCCAGCAGCGTAGATGTGACAGTCATCTCTGGAAACACCATATATTTT | CASSVDVTVISGNTIYF
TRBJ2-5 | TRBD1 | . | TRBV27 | TGTGCCAGCAGTTTTTTAACGGGACAGGGGAAAGAGACCCAGTACTTC | CASSFLTGQGKETQYF
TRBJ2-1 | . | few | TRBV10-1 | TGCGCCAGCAGTCAAACTAGCTCGGTCGTGGATGAGCAGTTCTTC | CASSQTSSVVDEQFF
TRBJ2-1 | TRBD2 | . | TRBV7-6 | TGTGCCAGCAGCCCCTTCGGACTAGCGGGAGAGGTTGAGCAGTTCTTC | CASSPFGLAGEVEQFF
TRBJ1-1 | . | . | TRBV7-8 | TGTGCCAGCAGCTTAGTAGGGGGAAACATGAACACTGAAGCTTTCTTT | CASSLVGGNMNTEAFF
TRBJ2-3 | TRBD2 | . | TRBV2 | TGTGCCAGCAGTGAAACAGCGGGAGTGATCACAGATACGCAGTATTTT | CASSETAGVITDTQYF
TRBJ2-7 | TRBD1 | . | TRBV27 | TGTGCCAGCAGCCGGGACAGGGTTTACGAGCAGTACTTC | CASSRDRVYEQYF
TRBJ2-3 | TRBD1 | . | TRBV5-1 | TGCGCCAGCAGCCCGGGACAGGGTAGCACAGATACGCAGTATTTT | CASSPGQGSTDTQYF
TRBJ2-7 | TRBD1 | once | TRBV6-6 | TGTGCCAGCAGTTACCGGGACAGGGGGCAGCAAGAGCAGTACTTC | CASSYRDRGQQEQYF
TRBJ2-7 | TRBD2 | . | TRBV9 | TGTGCCAGCAGCGAGAGCGGGAGGGCGGACTACGAGCAGTACTTC | CASSESGRADYEQYF
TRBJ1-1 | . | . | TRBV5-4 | TGTGCCAGCAGCTTGAGGACCAGGGCACAAGGTGAAGCTTTCTTT | CASSLRTRAQGEAFF
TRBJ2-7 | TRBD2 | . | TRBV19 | TGTGCCAGTAGTATTTCGGAGCGGGGGAGCTACGAGCAGTACTTC | CASSISERGSYEQYF
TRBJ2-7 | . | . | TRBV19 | TGTGCCAGTAGTATAGCACGGGGCTACGAGCAGTACTTC | CASSIARGYEQYF
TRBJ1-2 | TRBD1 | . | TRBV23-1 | TGCGCCAGCAGTCAATCAAGACAGGGGGCTAACTATGGCTACACCTTC | CASSQSRQGANYGYTF
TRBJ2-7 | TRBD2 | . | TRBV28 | TGTGCCAGCACTAGCGGGAGTACTTACGAGCAGTACTTC | CASTSGSTYEQYF
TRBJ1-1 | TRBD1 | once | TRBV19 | TGTGCCAGTAGTATTAGGGGACTGGGACAGGGGAAGCCTGAAGCTTTCTTT | CASSIRGLGQGKPEAFF
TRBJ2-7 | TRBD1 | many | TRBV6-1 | TGTGCCAGCAGTGAAGGGGGGACAGGGAGCTACGAGCAGTACTTC | CASSEGGTGSYEQYF
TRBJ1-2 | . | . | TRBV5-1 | TGCGCCAGCAGCTTGGGGACAGAACTTAACTATGGCTACACCTTC | CASSLGTELNYGYTF
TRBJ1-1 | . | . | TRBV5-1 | TGCGCCAGCAGCGATGGTGGGCTTTTTATGAACACTGAAGCTTTCTTT | CASSDGGLFMNTEAFF
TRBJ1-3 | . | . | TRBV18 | TGTGCCAGCTCACCAGAGCTCCTGGGAAACACCATATATTTT | CASSPELLGNTIYF
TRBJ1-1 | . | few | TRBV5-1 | TGCGCCAGCAGCTTGGGCGGAGATATGAACACTGAAGCTTTCTTT | CASSLGGDMNTEAFF
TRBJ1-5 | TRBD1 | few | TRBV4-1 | TGCGCCAGCTCGGACAGGGAGGGTCAGCCCCAGCATTTT | CASSDREGQPQHF
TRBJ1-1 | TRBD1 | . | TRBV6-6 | TGTGCCAGCAGACCGACAGGGGGCGGGATTGGAACTGAAGCTTTCTTT | CASRPTGGGIGTEAFF
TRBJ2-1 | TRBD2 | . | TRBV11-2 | TGTGCCAGCAGCATTAGCGGGGGGAATCGCTATGAGCAGTTCTTC | CASSISGGNRYEQFF
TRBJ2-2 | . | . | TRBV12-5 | TGTGCTAGTGCCCGGGACATGTTCTTACCCGGGGAGCTGTTTTTT | CASARDMFLPGELFF
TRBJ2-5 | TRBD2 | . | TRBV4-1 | TGCGCCAGCAGGGGGGCCGGTCGGACTAGCGGGGAGACCCAGTACTTC | CASRGAGRTSGETQYF
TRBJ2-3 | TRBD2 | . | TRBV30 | TGTGCCTGGAGTGTAACAAGACATCGGACTAGCGGGAACACAGATACGCAGTATTTT | CAWSVTRHRTSGNTDTQYF
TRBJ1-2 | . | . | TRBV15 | TGTGCCACCAGCAGAGGGACAAGGGTGGATGGCTACACCTTC | CATSRGTRVDGYTF
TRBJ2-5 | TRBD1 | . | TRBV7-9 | TGTGCCAGCAGCCAACAGGGGTGGGAGACCCAGTACTTC | CASSQQGWETQYF
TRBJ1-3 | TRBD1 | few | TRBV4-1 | TGCGCCAGCAGCCCATTATGGACAGGGGGCTCGATCACCGCTGGAAACACCATATATTTT | CASSPLWTGGSITAGNTIYF
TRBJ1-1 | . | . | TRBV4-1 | TGCGCCAGCAGCCAAGATCTAGCAGGGGCGAACACTGAAGCTTTCTTT | CASSQDLAGANTEAFF
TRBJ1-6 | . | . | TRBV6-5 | TGTGCCAGCAGTTACCAGGGGCGATCACCCCTCCACTTT | CASSYQGRSPLHF
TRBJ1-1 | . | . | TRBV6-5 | TGTGCCAGCAGTTCCCTTGACACTGAAGCTTTCTTT | CASSSLDTEAFF
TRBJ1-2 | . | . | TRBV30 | TGTGCCGGACGGGGAGTTTCTGACTATGGCTACACCTTC | CAGRGVSDYGYTF
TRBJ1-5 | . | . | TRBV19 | TGTGCCAGTAGTACCGGACAGAGGGAAAGCAATCAGCCCCAGCATTTT | CASSTGQRESNQPQHF
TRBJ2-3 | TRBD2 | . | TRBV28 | TGTGCCAGCAGTTTATTACGACTAGCGGGAGCAGATACGCAGTATTTT | CASSLLRLAGADTQYF
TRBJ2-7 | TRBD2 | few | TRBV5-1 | TGCGCCAGCAGCGGGGGGAATAGCGGGAGAGGTGAGCAGTACTTC | CASSGGNSGRGEQYF
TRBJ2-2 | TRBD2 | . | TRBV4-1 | TGCGCCAGCAGCCAGGAAGGACTAGGAGGGACCGGGGAGCTGTTTTTT | CASSQEGLGGTGELFF
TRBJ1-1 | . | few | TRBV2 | TGTGCCAGCAGTGAAGGGGGGCGGACTGAAGCTTTCTTT | CASSEGGRTEAFF
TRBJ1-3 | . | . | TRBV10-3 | TGTGCCATCAGTGAGTCGCCAGTCTCTGGAAACACCATATATTTT | CAISESPVSGNTIYF
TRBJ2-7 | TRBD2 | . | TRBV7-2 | TGTGCCAGCAGCTCGACTAGCGGGGCCCAGAGCTCCTACGAGCAGTACTTC | CASSSTSGAQSSYEQYF
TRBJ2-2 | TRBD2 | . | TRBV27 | TGTGCCAGCCGGACTAGGAGGAACACCGGGGAGCTGTTTTTT | CASRTRRNTGELFF
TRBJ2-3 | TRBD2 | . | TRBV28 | TGTGCCAGCAGCCAAGCGGGAGGCGTAGATACGCAGTATTTT | CASSQAGGVDTQYF
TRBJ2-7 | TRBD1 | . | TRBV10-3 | TGTGCCATCAGTGAAAGAGACAGGGGACCGAGCTCCTACGAGCAGTACTTC | CAISERDRGPSSYEQYF
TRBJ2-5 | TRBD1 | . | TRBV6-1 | TGTGCCAGCAGCAGACAGGGGGGGGAGACCCAGTACTTC | CASSRQGGETQYF
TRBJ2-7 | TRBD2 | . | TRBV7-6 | TGTGCCAGCAGCGATCGGGGAGGGAGCTACGAGCAGTACTTC | CASSDRGGSYEQYF
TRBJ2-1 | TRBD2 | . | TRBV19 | TGTGCCAGTACCAGGGGCCTAGCGGGAGGTCAGCAGTTCTTC | CASTRGLAGGQQFF
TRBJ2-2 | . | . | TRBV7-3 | TGTGCCAGCAGCCATTCTAACGGGGAGCTGTTTTTT | CASSHSNGELFF
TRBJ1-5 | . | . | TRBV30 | TGTGCCTGGAGCCCCCTAGGAGAACTTAGCAATCAGCCCCAGCATTTT | CAWSPLGELSNQPQHF
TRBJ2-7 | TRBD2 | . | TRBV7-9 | TGTGCCAGCAGCTACCCTAGCGGGAGCCCCTACGAGCAGTACTTC | CASSYPSGSPYEQYF
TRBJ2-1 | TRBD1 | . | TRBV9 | TGTGCCAGCAGCGCAGGACAGGGGCGACCCTACAATGAGCAGTTCTTC | CASSAGQGRPYNEQFF
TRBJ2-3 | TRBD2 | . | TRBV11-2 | TGTGCCAGCAGCCCGCGGCGGGAGTACGCAGATACGCAGTATTTT | CASSPRREYADTQYF
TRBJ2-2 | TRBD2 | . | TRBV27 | TGTGCCAGCAGTTCGCAGACTAGCGGGCCCCCGAACACCGGGGAGCTGTTTTTT | CASSSQTSGPPNTGELFF
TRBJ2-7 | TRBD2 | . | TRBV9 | TGTGCCAGCAGCGTAGCGCTAGCGGGAGGAAACGAGCAGTACTTC | CASSVALAGGNEQYF
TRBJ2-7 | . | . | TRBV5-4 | TGTGCCAGCAGCTTGGGGACATTATCCTCCTACGAGCAGTACTTC | CASSLGTLSSYEQYF
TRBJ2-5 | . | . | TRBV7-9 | TGTGCCAGCAGCTTAGGTCCAGGGGAGTCGTGGGAGACCCAGTACTTC | CASSLGPGESWETQYF
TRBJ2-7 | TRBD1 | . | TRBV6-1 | TGTGCCAGCAGCCGGGACAGATCTTACGAGCAGTACTTC | CASSRDRSYEQYF